This entry concerns a single T cell receptor beta chain. In the original analysis: Using reference gene primer amplification, nucleated cell counts were estimated. TCRdb keeps only in-frame clones here, not all; method: immunoSEQ multiplex PCR. The D gene and trimming were derived from the DNA, and the V and J assignments and clone size from that table. The sample shows about 190,000 clones, about nine tenths of them seen only once. Trimming took 0 bases from V and 1 from J; bases not matched to a gene: 5. CDR1 and CDR2 (germline): ENHRY, SYGVKD. CDR3 length: 17 amino acids. These data belong to a study of blood T cell repertoires in COVID-19. Study at large: The origin of the acute and convalescent COVID-19 samples was the United States, Italy and Spain.

The J gene is TRBJ1-1, the V gene TRBV10-3, with 10 bases that match TRBD1. The TCR was taken from a man aged 40-50 years with acute or convalescent COVID-19. The sequencing input was peripheral blood. CDR3 nucleotides: TGTGCCATCAGTGAGTCCGGGACAGGGGCTTCGAACACTGAAGCTTTCTTT. This codes for CAISESGTGASNTEAFF.